This TCR beta chain was documented in a study of T cell repertoires in cytomegalovirus infection. The wider study: Public signatures in TCR beta pointed to CMV infection and matching HLA type. Study observations and caveats: Carriers of CMV and the relevant HLA type were discriminated by public TCR beta frequency. Predominance within the ex vivo response was attributable to HLA-C-restricted CMV-specific TCR beta clonotypes.

TCRdb analysed the reads with MiXCR anew, one entry per CDR3 protein. The data contain around 630,000 distinct CDR3 sequences, around 24% of them seen just once; the ten biggest clones take up roughly 8%. V gave up 3 bases and J gave up 4 bases, with 9 bases separating them. In germline, CDR1 is ENHRY, CDR2 SYGVKD. There are 13 residues in the CDR3. Comment on this clonotype: Its antigen remains unidentified.

V is TRBV10-3 and J is TRBJ2-5; D not resolved. This receptor was taken from a human donor in good health (CMV status not recorded). Some clones in this sample may be carry-over from other donors' samples. Sequencing was carried out using CD8+ T cells from PBMCs. As DNA, the CDR3 is TGTGCCATCAGTGACCTAAGAAGAGAGACCCAGTACTTC. Translating it yields CAISDLRRETQYF.